This paragraph covers one T cell receptor beta chain sequence. Its antigen is not identified. This record belongs to a study of cytomegalovirus exposure and HLA in healthy donors. Study outcomes and limitations: Cytomegalovirus association was listed for around 170 TCR beta chains. In a later analysis, several top co-occurrence clusters appeared linked to parvovirus B19, influenza, CMV and Epstein-Barr virus. Later on, a genetic analysis was performed. It linked a missense variant in DCLRE1C with V- and J-gene trimming of TCR beta.

The PCR ran on 60 Vbeta and 13 Jbeta primers. Method: immunoSEQ multiplex PCR; TCRdb's copy keeps in-frame clones and lacks some. The table shows 200,000 to 250,000 clones, with about 81% occurring only once. This TCR was sampled from a middle-aged woman in good health and CMV-seropositive. Input material: PBMCs.

This CDR3 reads CASSSFSYGYTF. CDR3 coding DNA: TGTGCCAGCAGCTCCTTCAGCTATGGCTACACCTTC. V usage is TRBV7-2 and J usage is TRBJ1-2; D remains unclear. Trimming cost V 4 bases and J 4 bases, with 7 bases left between them. The germline CDR1 and CDR2 sequences are SGHTA and FQGNSA. The CDR3 contains 12 residues.